This is a list of T cell receptor beta chains from one sample in a study of CD8 T cells in ankylosing spondylitis. TCRdb reanalysed the 5' RACE reads using MiXCR and keeps one entry per CDR3 protein. The sample has about 90,000 distinct CDR3 sequences; roughly 10% are singletons. The specimen sequenced was blood, either unsorted or a sorted T cell fraction (not recorded which). The receptors stem from a male donor with ankylosing spondylitis. The CDR3 runs from the conserved cysteine through the conserved F or W. D genes are given only for firm matches. Expanded clones are given a class, and other clones once, few, many or no size at all.

d_call: TRBD1; clone_size: NA; j_call: TRBJ1-5; v_call: TRBV6-5; cdr3_nt: TGTGCCAGCAGTGACTCACGGACAGGGGGCGACCAGCCCCAGCATTTT; cdr3_aa: CASSDSRTGGDQPQHF
d_call: TRBD2; clone_size: many; j_call: TRBJ2-1; v_call: TRBV20-1; cdr3_nt: TGCAGTGCTAGAGATTTGAGCGGGAGCCCCGGGGGGCATGAGCAGTTCTTC; cdr3_aa: CSARDLSGSPGGHEQFF
d_call: TRBD1; clone_size: many; j_call: TRBJ1-1; v_call: TRBV7-9; cdr3_nt: TGTGCCAGCAGTCGTAAACAGGGGTTGGACACTGAAGCTTTCTTT; cdr3_aa: CASSRKQGLDTEAFF
d_call: NA; clone_size: many; j_call: TRBJ2-2; v_call: TRBV4-1; cdr3_nt: TGCGCCAGCAGCCAAGAACCGGGAACCATGGCCGGGGAGCTGTTTTTT; cdr3_aa: CASSQEPGTMAGELFF
d_call: TRBD1; clone_size: many; j_call: TRBJ1-2; v_call: TRBV19; cdr3_nt: TGTGCCAGAACAGGGGGCCGGGGCTACACCTTC; cdr3_aa: CARTGGRGYTF
d_call: NA; clone_size: many; j_call: TRBJ2-3; v_call: TRBV14; cdr3_nt: TGTGCCAGCAGCCAAGATGAAGCCCCCCTAGCGCACACAGATACGCAGTATTTT; cdr3_aa: CASSQDEAPLAHTDTQYF
d_call: TRBD1; clone_size: NA; j_call: TRBJ1-5; v_call: TRBV2; cdr3_nt: TGTGCCAGCAAGACAGGGGGAAGCAATCAGCCCCAGCATTTT; cdr3_aa: CASKTGGSNQPQHF
d_call: NA; clone_size: many; j_call: TRBJ1-1; v_call: TRBV5-6; cdr3_nt: TGTGCCAGCAGCCAGCAGGGCGGCGGCACTGAAGCTTTCTTT; cdr3_aa: CASSQQGGGTEAFF
d_call: NA; clone_size: few; j_call: TRBJ2-1; v_call: TRBV6-5; cdr3_nt: TGTGCCAGCACGGGGAAATACAATGAGCAGTTCTTC; cdr3_aa: CASTGKYNEQFF
d_call: TRBD1; clone_size: NA; j_call: TRBJ2-2; v_call: TRBV6-1; cdr3_nt: TGTGCCAGCAGCTTGACAGGGGACACCGGGGAGCTGTTTTTT; cdr3_aa: CASSLTGDTGELFF
d_call: NA; clone_size: few; j_call: TRBJ2-1; v_call: TRBV15; cdr3_nt: TGTGCCACCAGCAGCCCCAGCGACCCCTCAAGCGATGAGCAGTTCTTC; cdr3_aa: CATSSPSDPSSDEQFF
d_call: NA; clone_size: many; j_call: TRBJ1-2; v_call: TRBV27; cdr3_nt: TGTGCCAGCAGTTTGGGACGGACCTACTATGGCTACACCTTC; cdr3_aa: CASSLGRTYYGYTF
d_call: NA; clone_size: few; j_call: TRBJ2-3; v_call: TRBV15; cdr3_nt: TGTGCCACCAGCAGAGAACGAGGGGTCACAGATACGCAGTATTTT; cdr3_aa: CATSRERGVTDTQYF
d_call: NA; clone_size: NA; j_call: TRBJ2-1; v_call: TRBV5-6; cdr3_nt: TGTGCCAGCAGCTTAACAATCTTAGGCAATGAGCAGTTCTTC; cdr3_aa: CASSLTILGNEQFF
d_call: NA; clone_size: NA; j_call: TRBJ1-1; v_call: TRBV12-3/TRBV12-4; cdr3_nt: TGTGCCAGCAGTTTTAGAGGAGGAAACACTGAAGCTTTCTTT; cdr3_aa: CASSFRGGNTEAFF
d_call: TRBD1; clone_size: many; j_call: TRBJ2-3; v_call: TRBV15; cdr3_nt: TGTGCCACCAGCAGAGGCAGGGGGCAGGATACGCAGTATTTT; cdr3_aa: CATSRGRGQDTQYF
d_call: TRBD2; clone_size: few; j_call: TRBJ2-3; v_call: TRBV2; cdr3_nt: TGTGCCAGCAGTGAAGGTCGTCTAGCGGGAACAGATACGCAGTATTTT; cdr3_aa: CASSEGRLAGTDTQYF
d_call: TRBD2; clone_size: NA; j_call: TRBJ2-5; v_call: TRBV5-1; cdr3_nt: TGCGCCAGCAGCTTTTCACTGGGACTAGCGCTTCAAGAGACCCAGTACTTC; cdr3_aa: CASSFSLGLALQETQYF
d_call: NA; clone_size: many; j_call: TRBJ1-1; v_call: TRBV18; cdr3_nt: TGTGCCAGCTCACCTACTTTTACCACAGGGCCGGGGACTGAAGCTTTCTTT; cdr3_aa: CASSPTFTTGPGTEAFF
d_call: NA; clone_size: many; j_call: TRBJ2-2; v_call: TRBV15; cdr3_nt: TGTGCCACCAGCAGAGGAGAGAACACCGGGGAGCTGTTTTTT; cdr3_aa: CATSRGENTGELFF
d_call: NA; clone_size: NA; j_call: TRBJ2-2; v_call: TRBV24-1; cdr3_nt: TGTGCCACCAGTGGTCCGGGGACGTATGGGGAGCTGTTTTTT; cdr3_aa: CATSGPGTYGELFF
d_call: TRBD1; clone_size: many; j_call: TRBJ1-5; v_call: TRBV20-1; cdr3_nt: TGCAGTGCTGCTCCGGGACAGGGACAGCCCCAGCATTTT; cdr3_aa: CSAAPGQGQPQHF
d_call: NA; clone_size: many; j_call: TRBJ2-1; v_call: TRBV7-8; cdr3_nt: TGTGCCAGCAGCTTGGACAGCAGCTCCTACAATGAGCAGTTCTTC; cdr3_aa: CASSLDSSSYNEQFF
d_call: NA; clone_size: few; j_call: TRBJ1-1; v_call: TRBV20-1; cdr3_nt: TGCAGTGCCCCCCCACTTGATCTGGTTGAAGCTTTCTTT; cdr3_aa: CSAPPLDLVEAFF
d_call: NA; clone_size: few; j_call: TRBJ2-3; v_call: TRBV3-1; cdr3_nt: TGTGCCAGCAGCCAAGAGAGGCCCTCGGGAGATACGCAGTATTTT; cdr3_aa: CASSQERPSGDTQYF
d_call: TRBD2; clone_size: NA; j_call: TRBJ2-3; v_call: TRBV7-9; cdr3_nt: TGTGCCAGCAGCTTAAGCTCAGCGGGAAGGACAGATACGCAGTATTTT; cdr3_aa: CASSLSSAGRTDTQYF
d_call: NA; clone_size: few; j_call: TRBJ1-5; v_call: TRBV5-5; cdr3_nt: TGTGCCAGCAGCTTTGGCCATAGCAATCAGCCCCAGCATTTT; cdr3_aa: CASSFGHSNQPQHF
d_call: NA; clone_size: NA; j_call: TRBJ2-2; v_call: TRBV11-2; cdr3_nt: TGTGCCAGCAACCAACTAGTTTCCGGGGAGCTGTTTTTT; cdr3_aa: CASNQLVSGELFF
d_call: NA; clone_size: NA; j_call: TRBJ2-4; v_call: TRBV7-7; cdr3_nt: TGTGCCAGCAGCTTACAGTCTCTTTCCAAAAACATTCAGTACTTC; cdr3_aa: CASSLQSLSKNIQYF
d_call: NA; clone_size: few; j_call: TRBJ2-3; v_call: TRBV7-9; cdr3_nt: TGTGCCAGCAGCCCCTCGACAGGAGACACAGATACGCAGTATTTT; cdr3_aa: CASSPSTGDTDTQYF
d_call: NA; clone_size: many; j_call: TRBJ1-1; v_call: TRBV6-2/TRBV6-3; cdr3_nt: TGTGCCAGCAGATTCCCGGGTAACACTGAAGCTTTCTTT; cdr3_aa: CASRFPGNTEAFF
d_call: NA; clone_size: few; j_call: TRBJ1-1; v_call: TRBV24-1; cdr3_nt: TGTGCCGCCGGGGGGGGGATGGGCACTGAAGCTTTCTTT; cdr3_aa: CAAGGGMGTEAFF
d_call: TRBD1; clone_size: NA; j_call: TRBJ1-2; v_call: TRBV6-5; cdr3_nt: TGTGCCAGCAGTTACTCCTACAGGGGTCCTGATGGCTACACCTTC; cdr3_aa: CASSYSYRGPDGYTF
d_call: TRBD1; clone_size: NA; j_call: TRBJ2-7; v_call: TRBV6-1; cdr3_nt: TGTGCCAGCAGTGAAGTAGGGACAGGGTCCTACGAGCAGTACTTC; cdr3_aa: CASSEVGTGSYEQYF
d_call: TRBD1; clone_size: NA; j_call: TRBJ1-1; v_call: TRBV28; cdr3_nt: TGTGCCAGCAGCCTCGGACAGGGCCCCAGCACTGAAGCTTTCTTT; cdr3_aa: CASSLGQGPSTEAFF
d_call: TRBD1; clone_size: NA; j_call: TRBJ2-2; v_call: TRBV28; cdr3_nt: TGTGCCAGCAGTTTATACTCCGGGACAGGGTCCGGGGAGCTGTTTTTT; cdr3_aa: CASSLYSGTGSGELFF
d_call: TRBD1; clone_size: many; j_call: TRBJ2-2; v_call: TRBV5-6; cdr3_nt: TGTGCCAGCACCGTCGGGACAGGGACGTCCGGGGAGCTGTTTTTT; cdr3_aa: CASTVGTGTSGELFF
d_call: TRBD2; clone_size: NA; j_call: TRBJ2-1; v_call: TRBV7-9; cdr3_nt: TGTGCCAGCAGCCCCGGGACTAGCGGGAGCGGGAATGAGCAGTTCTTC; cdr3_aa: CASSPGTSGSGNEQFF
d_call: NA; clone_size: many; j_call: TRBJ1-2; v_call: TRBV6-1; cdr3_nt: TGTGCCAGCAGTGAATCGGGGTTGAATAACTATGGCTACACCTTC; cdr3_aa: CASSESGLNNYGYTF
d_call: NA; clone_size: few; j_call: TRBJ2-5; v_call: TRBV20-1; cdr3_nt: TGCAGTGCTAGACCACCCTTTGAGCGGTTAGGAGAGACCCAGTACTTC; cdr3_aa: CSARPPFERLGETQYF
d_call: NA; clone_size: many; j_call: TRBJ1-5; v_call: TRBV25-1; cdr3_nt: TGTGCCAGCAGTGAGGTTTATAGCAATCAGCCCCAGCATTTT; cdr3_aa: CASSEVYSNQPQHF
d_call: NA; clone_size: few; j_call: TRBJ1-1; v_call: TRBV7-9; cdr3_nt: TGTGCCAGCAGCTTAGCGCTTAGTGAAGCTTTCTTT; cdr3_aa: CASSLALSEAFF
d_call: NA; clone_size: many; j_call: TRBJ2-2; v_call: TRBV18; cdr3_nt: TGTGCCATCCCGTTAGCTGACACCGGGGAGCTGTTTTTT; cdr3_aa: CAIPLADTGELFF
d_call: TRBD2; clone_size: many; j_call: TRBJ2-1; v_call: TRBV20-1; cdr3_nt: TGCAGTGCTAGAGATTTGGGACTAGCTATCTACAATGAGCAGTTCTTC; cdr3_aa: CSARDLGLAIYNEQFF
d_call: TRBD1; clone_size: NA; j_call: TRBJ2-2; v_call: TRBV6-1; cdr3_nt: TGTGCCAGCAGCGCGGGACAGGGGCTCCCCGGGGAGCTGTTTTTT; cdr3_aa: CASSAGQGLPGELFF
d_call: NA; clone_size: NA; j_call: TRBJ1-4; v_call: TRBV19; cdr3_nt: TGTGCCAGTAGTATTCCGCCGGGACCCGGAGGACTGTTTTTT; cdr3_aa: CASSIPPGPGGLFF
d_call: NA; clone_size: many; j_call: TRBJ2-3; v_call: TRBV4-2; cdr3_nt: TGTGCCAGCAGCCAAGACTTTCGCTCCGAGGATACGCAGTATTTT; cdr3_aa: CASSQDFRSEDTQYF
d_call: NA; clone_size: NA; j_call: TRBJ1-2; v_call: TRBV7-9; cdr3_nt: TGTGCCAGCAGCTTAGAGCCCAGATCCCCCTATGGCTACACCTTC; cdr3_aa: CASSLEPRSPYGYTF
d_call: NA; clone_size: many; j_call: TRBJ2-2; v_call: TRBV12-3/TRBV12-4; cdr3_nt: TGTGCCAGCAGTTACAACACCGGGGAGCTGTTTTTT; cdr3_aa: CASSYNTGELFF
d_call: TRBD2; clone_size: NA; j_call: TRBJ2-7; v_call: TRBV7-8; cdr3_nt: TGTGCCAGCAGCTTAGGGGGCGGGAGGAAGATCTCATACGAGCAGTACTTC; cdr3_aa: CASSLGGGRKISYEQYF
d_call: NA; clone_size: few; j_call: TRBJ2-7; v_call: TRBV6-6; cdr3_nt: TGTGCCAGCAGTTACACACTAGCTTACGAGCAGTACTTC; cdr3_aa: CASSYTLAYEQYF
d_call: NA; clone_size: few; j_call: TRBJ2-5; v_call: TRBV7-9; cdr3_nt: TGTGCCAGCAGCCCGGGTCCCAGGGCCGAAGAGACCCAGTACTTC; cdr3_aa: CASSPGPRAEETQYF
d_call: NA; clone_size: many; j_call: TRBJ1-5; v_call: TRBV2; cdr3_nt: TGTGCCAGCAGGGACAGAGATAGCAATCAGCCCCAGCATTTT; cdr3_aa: CASRDRDSNQPQHF
d_call: NA; clone_size: many; j_call: TRBJ2-7; v_call: TRBV11-2; cdr3_nt: TGTGCCAGCAGCTGGGACTTTGGGGTTAGCTACGAGCAGTACTTC; cdr3_aa: CASSWDFGVSYEQYF
d_call: NA; clone_size: many; j_call: TRBJ2-1; v_call: TRBV4-1; cdr3_nt: TGCGCCAGCAGCCAATACGGCAGCCAAAGCTCCTACAATGAGCAGTTCTTC; cdr3_aa: CASSQYGSQSSYNEQFF
d_call: TRBD2; clone_size: few; j_call: TRBJ2-1; v_call: TRBV6-1; cdr3_nt: TGTGCCAGCGGGCTACCGGGAGGATACAATGAGCAGTTCTTC; cdr3_aa: CASGLPGGYNEQFF
d_call: TRBD1; clone_size: many; j_call: TRBJ2-7; v_call: TRBV5-1; cdr3_nt: TGCGCCACCCGTAATGACAGGGCGCACGAGCAGTACTTC; cdr3_aa: CATRNDRAHEQYF
d_call: TRBD1; clone_size: NA; j_call: TRBJ1-2; v_call: TRBV7-6; cdr3_nt: TGTGCCAGCAGCTTAGCCGGACAGGGCGACTATGGCTACACCTTC; cdr3_aa: CASSLAGQGDYGYTF
d_call: NA; clone_size: many; j_call: TRBJ2-3; v_call: TRBV5-6; cdr3_nt: TGTGCCAGCAGCCTGACGGGCCTTTCCACAGATACGCAGTATTTT; cdr3_aa: CASSLTGLSTDTQYF
d_call: TRBD1; clone_size: many; j_call: TRBJ2-5; v_call: TRBV7-8; cdr3_nt: TGTGCCAGCGTTGATCGGGACAGGGAGTACCAAGAGACCCAGTACTTC; cdr3_aa: CASVDRDREYQETQYF